This T cell receptor (beta chain) originates from a study of PD-L1 blockade in urothelial cancer. Study context: Patients had been given 0 to 3 earlier chemotherapy regimens. The study, taken as a whole, reports: A pretreatment blood TCR clonality that fell below the median predicted better progression-free and overall survival.

In the case of this clone: Its matching antigen is unknown.

With 6 bases removed from V and 0 bases from J, the gap between germline ends came to 12 bases. The CDR3 has 15 amino acids. The germline V gene encodes CDR1 MDHEN and CDR2 SYDVKM. Time point meaning: pretreatment peripheral blood. The table came from immunoSEQ multiplex PCR; TCRdb's copy has only in-frame clones and leaves some out. Of some 87,000 clones in the sample, around 87% were seen once. The clonotype comes from a man aged 55 to 70 with urothelial cancer. The sequenced sample was PBMCs, obtained around atezolizumab (anti-PD-L1) treatment. The chain carries TRBV28 and TRBJ2-1; D may be TRBD2 (6 bases). CDR3 nucleotides: TGTGCCAGCAGCGCGCCCGGGAGCTCCTACAATGAGCAGTTCTTC. This translates into CASSAPGSSYNEQFF.